This is a list of T cell receptor beta chains from one sample in a study of beta chain features in type 1 diabetes. Data came from immunoSEQ multiplex PCR; TCRdb stores just in-frame clones and leaves some out. Seen here are some 120,000 clones, 15% to 20% observed once, and the top ten hold 2.6%. Material for sequencing was central memory CD4+ T cells from blood. These receptors were collected from a man between 18 and 29 years old with type 1 diabetes. Both conserved end residues are part of each CDR3. The D gene is left open where the match is weak. Size values are once, few and many counts, or a class for expanded clones, and some rows have none.

d_call clone_size j_call cdr3_length v_call cdr3_nt cdr3_aa
NA many TRBJ1-2 15 TRBV10-3 TGTGCCATCAGTGAAGGACGGGACACCTTCTATGGCTACACCTTC CAISEGRDTFYGYTF
TRBD2 NA TRBJ2-5 17 TRBV19 TGTGCCAGTAGTCTCCAGCCGGGACTAGCGAATAAAGAGACCCAGTACTTC CASSLQPGLANKETQYF
NA few TRBJ2-3 14 TRBV29-1 TGCAGCGCCCAGGGGAGACCTAGCACAGATACGCAGTATTTT CSAQGRPSTDTQYF
NA NA TRBJ1-6 17 TRBV28 TGTGCCAGCAGTCAACACAGGGTTTCGTTGAATAATTCACCCCTCCACTTT CASSQHRVSLNNSPLHF
NA few TRBJ1-1 14 TRBV6-5 TGTGCCAGCAGTTACTCGACGACGAACACTGAAGCTTTCTTT CASSYSTTNTEAFF
NA NA TRBJ1-1 15 TRBV9 TGTGCCAGCAGCGCGAGAGGGGAAGGTGGCACTGAAGCTTTCTTT CASSARGEGGTEAFF
NA many TRBJ2-3 13 TRBV7-3 TGTGCCAGCAGCTCAGGGTCCGCAGATACGCAGTATTTT CASSSGSADTQYF
TRBD1 NA TRBJ1-1 16 TRBV5-6 TGTGCCAGCAGATGGGACAGGGGAAGATCGGGCACTGAAGCTTTCTTT CASRWDRGRSGTEAFF
NA NA TRBJ1-5 14 TRBV10-2 TGCGCCAGCAGTGACTCGGGGTGGGATCAGCCCCAGCATTTT CASSDSGWDQPQHF
TRBD1 few TRBJ2-1 15 TRBV9 TGTGCCAGCAGCGTAGACGCAGGGGGCTACAATGAGCAGTTCTTC CASSVDAGGYNEQFF
NA NA TRBJ2-5 19 TRBV9 TGTGCCAGCAGCGTAGGGACTACCTTTTCATCCTCGCCTCAAGAGACCCAGTACTTC CASSVGTTFSSSPQETQYF
TRBD1 once TRBJ1-1 14 TRBV5-1 TGCGCCAGCAGCTTAGAAAACAGGGGTACTGAAGCTTTCTTT CASSLENRGTEAFF
NA NA TRBJ1-5 15 TRBV1 TGCACCAGCAGCCCCTACAGGGGAGGTGATCAGCCCCAGCATTTT CTSSPYRGGDQPQHF
NA NA TRBJ1-2 15 TRBV4-2 TGTGCCAGCAGCCAAGATTGGCAGGAGAACTATGGCTACACCTTC CASSQDWQENYGYTF
NA medium-sized TRBJ2-3 10 TRBV30 TGTGCCTACGGACAGTTGTCGCAGTATTTT CAYGQLSQYF
TRBD1 NA TRBJ2-3 14 TRBV30 TGTGCCTGGAGTCCCCGGGACAGGGCAGATACGCAGTATTTT CAWSPRDRADTQYF
TRBD2 NA TRBJ2-1 16 TRBV5-1 TGCGCCAGCAGCGCAGGGACTAGCGGGGGGTACAATGAGCAGTTCTTC CASSAGTSGGYNEQFF
NA few TRBJ1-2 13 TRBV6-6 TGTGCCAGCAGTTCTGGTTGGGGCTATGGCTACACCTTC CASSSGWGYGYTF
NA few TRBJ1-5 15 TRBV7-2 TGTGCCAGCAGCTTAGCGGGGGCAGTCAATCAGCCCCAGCATTTT CASSLAGAVNQPQHF
TRBD2 few TRBJ2-7 16 TRBV4-2 TGTGCCAGCAGCCTAGGGACTAGCGGGGGGACCTACGAGCAGTACTTC CASSLGTSGGTYEQYF
TRBD1 NA TRBJ1-1 15 TRBV4-1 TGCGCCAGCAGCCAAGCATACAGGGGACGAACTGAAGCTTTCTTT CASSQAYRGRTEAFF
TRBD1 NA TRBJ1-1 15 TRBV29-1 TGCAGCGTTGATAGGCAGGCAGGGGGAGGAACTGAAGCTTTCTTT CSVDRQAGGGTEAFF
NA NA TRBJ2-7 15 TRBV7-6 TGTGCCAGCAGCTTAGGGCTCGGGAGTCAGTACGAGCAGTACTTC CASSLGLGSQYEQYF
NA few TRBJ2-3 16 TRBV30 TGTGCCTGGAGTGTATTGTCCGGGACCTACACAGATACGCAGTATTTT CAWSVLSGTYTDTQYF
NA few TRBJ2-1 14 TRBV9 TGTGCCAGCAGCGTAGAAGGGAACTACAATGAGCAGTTCTTC CASSVEGNYNEQFF
NA few TRBJ2-1 14 TRBV19 TGTGCCAGTAGTGGGGGGAGACCCTACAATGAGCAGTTCTTC CASSGGRPYNEQFF
NA few TRBJ2-2 12 TRBV30 TGTGCCGTCGATCGGGACACCGGGGAGCTGTTTTTT CAVDRDTGELFF
NA NA TRBJ1-4 16 TRBV28 TGTGCCAGCAGTTTAGGTCCGGGAGCAACTAATGAAAAACTGTTTTTT CASSLGPGATNEKLFF
NA few TRBJ1-2 12 TRBV29-1 TGCAGCGTTGAGTGGACAGTCTATGGCTACACCTTC CSVEWTVYGYTF
NA medium-sized TRBJ2-3 15 TRBV7-7 TGTGCTAGCAGCTCCGGACGGACGAGCACAGATACGCAGTATTTT CASSSGRTSTDTQYF
NA medium-sized TRBJ2-1 14 TRBV2 TGTGCCAGCAGTGAAGGGGAAACCTACAATGAGCAGTTCTTC CASSEGETYNEQFF
NA NA TRBJ1-3 14 TRBV29-1 TGCAGCGTCATCCTAGGGGGGACTGGAAACACCATATATTTT CSVILGGTGNTIYF
NA NA TRBJ1-2 11 TRBV30 TGTGCCGGACGACCGGGGAATGGCTACACCTTC CAGRPGNGYTF
NA few TRBJ2-5 15 TRBV7-9 TGTGCCAGCAGCCCAATCTTCAGGCTAGGGGAGACCCAGTACTTC CASSPIFRLGETQYF
TRBD2 many TRBJ2-3 18 TRBV7-9 TGTGCCAGCAGCTCTCCAACTAGCGGGGGGACAGTCTTGGATACGCAGTATTTT CASSSPTSGGTVLDTQYF
TRBD2 NA TRBJ2-2 16 TRBV4-3 TGCGCCAGCAGCTCTCAGCTACTAGCGGGGTCTGGGGAGCTGTTTTTT CASSSQLLAGSGELFF
TRBD1 NA TRBJ2-2 19 TRBV5-1 TGCGCCAGCAGCTGGACGTTAATGCTGGGACAGGGAGGTACCGGGGAGCTGTTTTTT CASSWTLMLGQGGTGELFF
NA NA TRBJ2-3 15 TRBV27 TGTGCCAGCACCAACAGGCTATTGGGGACGCATACGCAGTATTTT CASTNRLLGTHTQYF
TRBD1 few TRBJ1-2 13 TRBV5-4 TGTGCCAGCAGCTTGGGACAGGGGATGGGCTACACCTTC CASSLGQGMGYTF
NA few TRBJ2-3 16 TRBV5-4 TGTGCCAGCAGCTTGGACGGGGCAGGGGGCACAGATACGCAGTATTTT CASSLDGAGGTDTQYF